The 18 T cell receptor beta chains presented below share a single source sample, sequenced in a study of T cells in localized non-small cell lung cancer. Profiled with immunoSEQ multiplex PCR; TCRdb holds only in-frame clones, not every one. The sample has more than 1,500 clones; 20% to 30% are singletons. The starting material was lung tumor tissue, obtained before any cancer treatment. These receptors were obtained from a male donor at least 60 years old with stage II squamous cell lung carcinoma.

This clone came up a few times. The rearrangement links TRBV6-8 to TRBJ2-5; D possibly matches TRBD1 or TRBD2 (5 bases each). CDR3 length: 13 amino acids. The germline gives CDR1 MNHGY, CDR2 SAAAGT. V was trimmed by 2 bases and J by 4 bases, leaving 8 bases between them. CDR3 bases: TGTGCCAGCAGTTACCGGGGCAGAGAGACCCAGTACTTC. Residues: CASSYRGRETQYF.

Sample share makes this clone medium-sized (0.01 to 0.1%). The rearrangement uses TRBV11-3 and TRBJ2-7, with 9 bases that match TRBD2. J gave up 6 bases and V 5 bases, and 17 bases lay outside the gene matches. Germline V gene sequence: CDR1 SGHNT, CDR2 YENEEA. The CDR3 spans 17 residues. The CDR3 here is CASSPQLGTSSRSEQYF. CDR3 in DNA: TGTGCCAGCAGCCCGCAGCTTGGGACTAGCAGTCGGAGCGAGCAGTACTTC.

The chain links TRBV6-8 to TRBJ1-2; D not resolved. In germline, CDR1 is MNHGY, CDR2 SAAAGT. V gave up 6 bases and J gave up 3 bases, with 11 bases separating them. The CDR3 is made up of 13 amino acids. The CDR3 loop is CASRRDGDYGYTF. CDR3 nucleotide sequence: TGTGCCAGCAGGAGAGACGGTGACTATGGCTACACCTTC.

This clone was seen only a few times. The J gene is TRBJ1-2, the V gene TRBV30; D is ambiguous. This CDR3 is 11 amino acids long. Germline-derived CDR1 and CDR2 are GTSNPN and SVGIG (reference sequence). V gave up 2 bases and J gave up 11 bases, with 12 bases separating them. CDR3 nucleotides: TGTGCCTGGAGTCCCCGTAGTGCTTACACCTTC. Translation gives CAWSPRSAYTF.

This clone was counted between two and nine times. J is TRBJ2-1 and V is TRBV29-1; 11 bases agree with TRBD2. V lost 0 bases and J lost 7; bases outside the gene matches: 11. Germline V gives CDR1 SQVTM, CDR2 ANQGSEA. This CDR3 has 17 residues. The CDR3 DNA is TGCAGCGTTGAAGATACAACACTCACTAGCGGGAGTAATGAGCAGTTCTTC. Amino acids: CSVEDTTLTSGSNEQFF.

The CDR3 coding sequence is TGCGCCAGCAGCTTAGGTCAGGGGGCAGATACGCAGTATTTT. It is translated as CASSLGQGADTQYF. This chain links TRBV5-1 with TRBJ2-3; the match to TRBD1 covers 7 bases. V was clipped by 2 bases and J by 4 bases; unmatched bases: 4. The CDR3 spans 14 residues. Germline CDR1 and CDR2: SGHRS and YFSETQ.

This chain joins TRBV9 and TRBJ2-3; no clear D gene. From germline, CDR1 is SGDLS and CDR2 YYNGEE. Trimming removed 7 bases at V and 2 bases at J, with 23 bases between. The CDR3 totals 17 residues. The CDR3 sequence is CASALAERLETTDTQYF. In nucleotides, the CDR3 is TGTGCCAGCGCCCTTGCGGAGCGCCTTGAGACCACAGATACGCAGTATTTT.

In its sample, this clone ranks as large (0.1 to 1%). The V call is TRBV11-3, the J call TRBJ2-1, with D tentatively TRBD1 (6 bases). From germline, CDR1 is SGHNT and CDR2 YENEEA. Trimming pared 5 bases from V and 6 bases from J, leaving 17 bases between. CDR3 length: 15 residues. As DNA, the CDR3 is TGTGCCAGCAGCCTCGACCCTAGCAGGGGCAATGAGCAGTTCTTC. Protein sequence: CASSLDPSRGNEQFF. The complete variable domain, with remaining parts taken from reference TRBV11-3 and TRBJ2-1, reads EAGVVQSPRYKIIEKKQPVAFWCNPISGHNTLYWYLQNLGQGPELLIRYENEEAVDDSQLPKDRFSAERLKGVDSTLKIQPAELGDSAVYLCASSLDPSRGNEQFFGPGTRLTVL.

A few counts support this clone. DNA for the CDR3: TGCGCCAGCAGCTTGGGTTGGGATATTGGGAATGAGCAGTTCTTC. Translating gives CASSLGWDIGNEQFF. The rearrangement links TRBV5-1 to TRBJ2-1; D is ambiguous. The V gene lost 0 bases and the J gene lost 7 bases, with 14 bases spanning the gap. The CDR3 has 15 amino acids. CDR1 is SGHRS and CDR2 is YFSETQ in the germline V gene.

The chain carries TRBV9 and TRBJ2-7, with D possibly being TRBD1 (5 bases). Germline CDR1 reads SGDLS; CDR2 reads YYNGEE. This CDR3 comprises 12 residues. V dropped 4 bases and J dropped 6 bases, with 11 bases sitting between them. In DNA form, the CDR3 reads TGTGCCAGCAGCTCAGGGTCGAGCGAGCAGTACTTC. It specifies CASSSGSSEQYF.

This sequence joins TRBV19 and TRBJ2-2; unclear D gene. The length of the CDR3 is 13 residues. The V gene lost 7 bases and the J gene lost 1 base, with 7 bases spanning the gap. Germline-derived CDR1 and CDR2 are LNHDA and SQIVND (reference sequence). As DNA, the CDR3 is TGTGCCAGTACCTTTATGAACACCGGGGAGCTGTTTTTT. As protein: CASTFMNTGELFF.

This clone was counted a few times. The V and J genes are TRBV28 and TRBJ1-2; D perhaps matches TRBD1 (5 bases). Germline lookup yields CDR1 MDHEN and CDR2 SYDVKM. V shed 2 bases and J shed 8 bases, with 15 bases lying between them. This CDR3 has 14 residues. The CDR3 nucleotides read TGTGCCAGCAGTTTACATGCGGGGGATGGGGGCTACACCTTC. It translates to CASSLHAGDGGYTF.

This clone has just a few counts. The rearrangement joins TRBV28 to TRBJ1-1, with 10 bases fitting TRBD1. V lost 8 bases and J lost 4; bases outside the gene matches: 4. In germline, CDR1 is MDHEN, CDR2 SYDVKM. This CDR3 spans 13 amino acids. CDR3 loop: CASFWDRGTEAFF. The CDR3, as DNA: TGTGCCAGCTTCTGGGACAGGGGCACTGAAGCTTTCTTT.

This chain links TRBV28 with TRBJ1-1, with D maybe TRBD1 (6 bases). The CDR3 loop spans 14 amino acids. The germline gives CDR1 MDHEN, CDR2 SYDVKM. Trimming stripped 3 bases from V and 0 bases from J, with 8 bases between. CDR3 residues: CASSFSGVNTEAFF. In nucleotides, the CDR3 is TGTGCCAGCAGTTTTTCAGGGGTGAACACTGAAGCTTTCTTT.

This clone is large within its sample. V gene TRBV9 combines with J gene TRBJ2-5; D call uncertain. This CDR3 has 14 amino acids. CDR1 is SGDLS and CDR2 is YYNGEE in the germline V gene. V dropped 0 bases and J dropped 3 bases, with 9 bases sitting between them. The CDR3 DNA is TGTGCCAGCAGCGTAGCTCAAGGAAAAGAGACCCAGTACTTC. This translates into CASSVAQGKETQYF.

Relative to its sample, this clone is medium-sized. The chain's CDR3 is CASRNRGDNQPQHF. CDR3 in DNA: TGTGCCAGCAGAAATAGGGGGGACAATCAGCCCCAGCATTTT. The genes are TRBV6-8 and TRBJ1-5; a weak D match, TRBD1 (6 bases). CDR3 length equals 14 residues. The germline V gene encodes CDR1 MNHGY and CDR2 SAAAGT. The germline V and J ends were trimmed by 6 bases and 3 bases, with 12 bases remaining between them.

This chain joins TRBV28 and TRBJ2-7; possibly TRBD2 for D (6 bases). V was trimmed by 7 bases and J by 4 bases, leaving 14 bases between them. Germline CDR1 and CDR2: MDHEN and SYDVKM. This CDR3 has 13 amino acids. CDR3 nucleotides: TGTGCCAGCACGGGGGAAGCCGGGTACGAGCAGTACTTC. It yields the protein CASTGEAGYEQYF.

The chain links TRBV18 to TRBJ2-1; TRBD1 matches at 9 bases. Trimming took 4 bases from V and 4 from J; bases not matched to a gene: 11. CDR3 length: 17 residues. Germline CDR1 is KGHSH and CDR2 is LQKENI. This CDR3 reads CASSQIPGTGFYNEQFF. CDR3 nucleotide sequence: TGTGCCAGCTCACAAATTCCCGGGACAGGGTTTTACAATGAGCAGTTCTTC.